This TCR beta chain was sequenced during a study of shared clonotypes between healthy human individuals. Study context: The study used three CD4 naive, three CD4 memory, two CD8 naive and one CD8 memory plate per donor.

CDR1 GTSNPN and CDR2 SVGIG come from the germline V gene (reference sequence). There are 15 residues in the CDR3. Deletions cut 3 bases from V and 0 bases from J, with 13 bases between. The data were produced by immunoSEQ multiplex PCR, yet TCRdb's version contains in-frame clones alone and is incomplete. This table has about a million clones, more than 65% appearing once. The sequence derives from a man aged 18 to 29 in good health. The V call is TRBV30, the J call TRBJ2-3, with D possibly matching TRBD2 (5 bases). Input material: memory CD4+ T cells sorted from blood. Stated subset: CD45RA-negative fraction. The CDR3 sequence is CAWRGGLSSTDTQYF. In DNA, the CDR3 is TGTGCCTGGAGGGGCGGGTTGAGTAGCACAGATACGCAGTATTTT.